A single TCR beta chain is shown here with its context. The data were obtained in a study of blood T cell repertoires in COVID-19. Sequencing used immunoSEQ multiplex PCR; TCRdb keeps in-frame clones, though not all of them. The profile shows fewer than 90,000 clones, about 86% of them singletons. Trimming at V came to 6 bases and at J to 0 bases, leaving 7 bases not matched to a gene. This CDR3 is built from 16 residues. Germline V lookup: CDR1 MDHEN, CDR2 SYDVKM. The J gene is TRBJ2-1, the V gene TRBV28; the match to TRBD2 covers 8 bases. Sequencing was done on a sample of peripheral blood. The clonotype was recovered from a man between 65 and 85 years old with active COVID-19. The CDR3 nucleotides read TGTGCCAGCAGCCTTAGCGGGATACTCTCCTACAATGAGCAGTTCTTC. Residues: CASSLSGILSYNEQFF.